These 16 T cell receptor beta chains came from one sample sequenced in a study of regulatory T cells in long-lasting Graves disease. The sample's time point: newly diagnosed GD, antithyroid drugs for less than 3 months. TCR sequences were obtained from RNA taken from PBMCs. Building the TCR beta libraries relied on iRepertoire HTBI primers, and CDR3 regions underwent Arm-PCR. TCRdb redid the calling of the multiplex PCR reads with MiXCR, one entry per CDR3 protein. The sample shows approximately 230,000 distinct CDR3 sequences, around 17% of them seen only once. The sample here was peripheral blood mononuclear cells (PBMCs), taken at new diagnosis, from a patient treated with antithyroid drugs. Every receptor here comes from a female donor with Graves disease.

V usage is TRBV5-5 and J usage is TRBJ2-5; D is possibly TRBD1 (5 bases). CDR1 and CDR2 from the germline V gene are SGHKS and YYEKEE (reference sequence). The CDR3 is 15 amino acids. V dropped 1 base and J dropped 7 bases, with 17 bases sitting between them. DNA of the CDR3: TGTGCCAGCAGCTTGTTGGCAGGGTGGTCCGGGACCCAGTACTTC. Translated, it gives CASSLLAGWSGTQYF.

Only a few counts were recorded for this clonotype. Just one base apart from a much larger clone, this may be a read error. The genes are TRBV24-1 and TRBJ2-5; D assignment may be TRBD1 or TRBD2 (5 bases each). There are 17 residues in the CDR3. Germline V lookup: CDR1 KGHDR, CDR2 SFDVKD. The CDR3 region is CATSDSLGRIDQEAQYF. The CDR3 DNA reads as TGTGCCACCAGTGATTCCCTGGGACGAATTGACCAAGAGGCCCAGTACTTC.

The sample holds many counts of this clonotype. A much larger clone sits a single nucleotide away, making a read error possible. The chain employs TRBV11-3 and TRBJ1-1; no firm D call. This CDR3 contains 13 residues. CDR1 SGHNT and CDR2 YENEEA come from the germline V gene. The germline V and J ends were trimmed by 4 bases and 1 base, with 7 bases remaining between them. CDR3 region: CASSSGSNTEAFF. CDR3 sequence (DNA): TGTGCCAGCAGCTCGGGATCGAACACTGAAGCTTTCTTT.

This clonotype was observed many times. The V gene is TRBV29-1, the J gene TRBJ1-1; possibly TRBD1 for D (5 bases). V was trimmed by 7 bases and J by 10 bases, leaving 13 bases between them. The CDR3 is 10 residues long. Germline assignment: CDR1 SQVTM and CDR2 ANQGSEA. CDR3 region: CSGREGRAFF. The CDR3 DNA reads as TGCAGCGGGAGGGAGGGACGAGCTTTCTTT.

As for this clonotype: A read error is possible here, since a much larger clone lies one base away. V is TRBV9 and J is TRBJ2-2, with D perhaps matching TRBD1 (7 bases). The CDR3 is 15 amino acids. CDR1 SGDLS and CDR2 YYNGEE come from the germline V gene. DNA of the CDR3: TGTGCCAGCAGCCACGACAGGGCGGGGACCGGGGAGCTGTGTTTT. This encodes CASSHDRAGTGELCF. Variable domain in full (rest from reference TRBV9 and TRBJ2-2): DSGVTQTPKHLITATGQRVTLRCSPRSGDLSVYWYQQSLDQGLQFLIQYYNGEERAKGNILERFSAQQFPDLHSELNLSSLELGDSALYFCASSHDRAGTGELCFGEGSRLTVL.

The chain uses TRBV19 and TRBJ2-5; TRBD1 aligns across 8 bases. Germline V gives CDR1 LNHDA, CDR2 SQIVND (reference sequence). V lost 9 bases to trimming and J lost 5 bases; unmatched junction nucleotides: 11. The CDR3 is 14 amino acids. CDR3 in amino acids: CASDRGEGTETQYF. The CDR3 DNA sequence: TGTGCCAGCGACAGGGGAGAGGGTACGGAGACCCAGTACTTC.

This clonotype was recorded at least ten times. The chain combines TRBV6-5 with TRBJ2-2; TRBD2 might be the D (5 bases). Per germline, CDR1 MNHEY and CDR2 SVGAGI. V lost 2 bases to trimming and J lost 6 bases, with 7 bases between them. This CDR3 comprises 13 residues. As DNA, the CDR3 is TGTGCCAGCAGTTACCCGGGGTCCGGGGAGCTGTTTTTT. Its translation is CASSYPGSGELFF.

This clonotype was detected ten times or more. This chain joins TRBV6-1 and TRBJ1-1; D call uncertain. Deletions cut 6 bases from V and 5 bases from J, with 16 bases between. Germline V lookup: CDR1 MNHNS, CDR2 SASEGT. This CDR3 is 14 amino acids long. CDR3 in amino acids: CASSPRAGRTEAFF. CDR3 nucleotide sequence: TGTGCCAGCAGCCCCCGTGCAGGAAGAACTGAAGCTTTCTTT.

Comments on this clonotype: A far larger clone is only one base removed, so a read error is likely. The chain combines TRBV6-1 with TRBJ2-1, with D possibly matching TRBD1 (5 bases). Between the trimmed V and J ends, which lost 5 bases and 11 bases, there was a span of 22 bases. The CDR3 consists of 15 residues. Germline CDR1 and CDR2: MNHNS and SASEGT. The CDR3: CASSPSRGHLDKQFF. CDR3 DNA sequence: TGTGCCAGCAGTCCATCTAGGGGCCATTTGGATAAGCAGTTCTTC.

This clonotype was detected only a few times. The chain recombines TRBV12-3 or TRBV12-4 with TRBJ2-1, with D tentatively TRBD1 (6 bases). The CDR3 is 19 amino acids. Deletions cut 4 bases from V and 0 bases from J, with 22 bases between. The CDR3 loop reads CASSSSGTPRSRSYNEQFF. CDR3 sequence (DNA): TGTGCCAGCAGTTCGTCCGGGACACCACGTTCGCGCTCCTACAATGAGCAGTTCTTC.

This clonotype was seen only a few times. This may be a read error: a much more frequent sequence differs by one nucleotide. As the CDR3 is not closed by the conserved phenylalanine or tryptophan, this likely results from a read error. The chain recombines TRBV28 with TRBJ2-2; TRBD1 is a possible D gene (6 bases). Trimming pared 6 bases from V and 7 bases from J, leaving 15 bases between. Germline CDR1 and CDR2: MDHEN and SYDVKM. The CDR3 sequence is 14 residues long. This chain's CDR3 is CASSSPGQHGELFL. Written as DNA, the CDR3 is TGTGCCAGCAGCTCCCCAGGACAGCACGGGGAGCTGTTTCTT.

J is TRBJ2-5 and V is TRBV11-2; 13 nucleotides align to TRBD2. V lost 4 bases, J lost 7 bases, and 9 bases stayed unmatched. Germline V lookup: CDR1 SGHAT, CDR2 FQNNGV. This CDR3 is built from 16 residues. The CDR3 nucleotides read TGTGCCAGCAGCTCCGGCCGGACTAGCGGGAGCGGGACCCAGTACTTC. This translates into CASSSGRTSGSGTQYF.

The chain joins TRBV28 to TRBJ2-7; tentative D call: TRBD1 (5 bases). The V end lost 7 bases, the J end lost 4 bases, and 17 bases lay between the germline ends. Germline CDR1 reads MDHEN; CDR2 reads SYDVKM. The CDR3 has 14 residues. The CDR3 loop is CASNRGQGAYEQYV. CDR3 in DNA: TGTGCCAGCAACCGAGGCCAGGGTGCGTACGAGCAGTACGTC.

The rearrangement links TRBV4-1 to TRBJ2-1, with 11 bases identical to TRBD2. After removal of 3 bases from V and 6 bases from J, the junction contained 4 bases not matched to a gene. Germline CDR1 and CDR2: MGHRA and YSYEKL. The CDR3 extends over 15 amino acids. CDR3 sequence (DNA): TGCGCCAGCAGCCAGGGACTAGCGGCACTCAATGAGCAGTTCTTC. It codes for CASSQGLAALNEQFF.

This clonotype showed up many times. The CDR3 here is CSARTAGDSYEQYF. CDR3 in DNA: TGCAGTGCTAGAACGGCAGGGGACTCCTACGAGCAGTACTTC. The chain links TRBV20-1 to TRBJ2-7; tentative D call: TRBD1 (6 bases). The V and J ends lost 2 bases and 0 bases respectively, with 11 bases between them. Germline values: CDR1 DFQATT, CDR2 SNEGSKA (reference sequence). This CDR3 spans 14 amino acids.

This clonotype was recorded many times. V gene TRBV7-2 combines with J gene TRBJ1-1; no clear D. Germline CDR1 and CDR2: SGHTA and FQGNSA. The CDR3 length is 13 residues. Trimming took 0 bases from V and 4 from J, leaving 6 bases between them. The CDR3: CASSLAKGTEAFF. The CDR3 DNA is TGTGCCAGCAGCTTAGCGAAGGGCACTGAAGCTTTCTTT.